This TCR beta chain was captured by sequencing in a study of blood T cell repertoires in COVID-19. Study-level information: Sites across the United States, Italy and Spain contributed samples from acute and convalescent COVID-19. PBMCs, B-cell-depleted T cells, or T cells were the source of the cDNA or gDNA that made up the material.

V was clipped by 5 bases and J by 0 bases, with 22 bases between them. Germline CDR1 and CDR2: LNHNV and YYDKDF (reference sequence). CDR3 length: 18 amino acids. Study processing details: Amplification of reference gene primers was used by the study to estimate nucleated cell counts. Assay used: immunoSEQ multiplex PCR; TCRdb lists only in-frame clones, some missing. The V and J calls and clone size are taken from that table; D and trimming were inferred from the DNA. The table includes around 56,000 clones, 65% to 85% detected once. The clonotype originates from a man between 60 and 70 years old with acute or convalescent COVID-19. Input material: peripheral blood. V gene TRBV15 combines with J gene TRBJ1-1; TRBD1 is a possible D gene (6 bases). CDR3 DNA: TGTGCCACCAGCGTACAGAGGACCCAGGGGTTCATGAACACTGAAGCTTTCTTT. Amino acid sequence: CATSVQRTQGFMNTEAFF.